What follows are 2 T cell receptor beta chains derived from one specimen sequenced in a study of cytomegalovirus exposure and HLA in healthy donors. Primers: 60 Vbeta forward and 13 Jbeta reverse. Sequencing was performed with immunoSEQ multiplex PCR; in TCRdb, only in-frame clones are kept and a portion is missing. The sample carries 45,000 to 65,000 clones, around 70% recorded once. Sequenced sample: PBMCs. These receptors all stem from a man younger than 35 in good health and CMV-seronegative.

The chain couples TRBV10-3 to TRBJ1-1, with D possibly being TRBD1 (5 bases). Germline lookup yields CDR1 ENHRY and CDR2 SYGVKD. CDR3 length: 14 amino acids. With 6 bases removed from V and 4 bases from J, the gap between germline ends came to 15 bases. The CDR3 protein is CAISRGGEVTEAFF. The CDR3 coding sequence is TGTGCCATCAGCCGCGGGGGGGAGGTCACTGAAGCTTTCTTT.

The chain couples TRBV9 to TRBJ1-2, with a possible D match to TRBD1 (6 bases). Germline lookup yields CDR1 SGDLS and CDR2 YYNGEE. This CDR3 has 15 amino acids. V shed 0 bases and J shed 2 bases, with 11 bases lying between them. CDR3 residues: CASSVGQAVNYGYTF. CDR3 DNA sequence: TGTGCCAGCAGCGTAGGACAGGCCGTAAACTATGGCTACACCTTC.